This T cell receptor (beta chain) was documented in a study of early T cells in non-severe SARS-CoV-2 infection. Study summary: Alpha and beta chains were unpaired, from unsorted whole-blood bulk RNA. Findings and limits, study-wide: Matching against VDJdb likely underestimated virus-specific expansions, favoring anti-spike CD8.

This clonotype was picked up a small number of times. What it binds is not known. Individual cDNA molecules received unique molecular identifiers during library preparation. TCRdb used MiXCR to reprocess the 5' RACE reads, holding one entry per CDR3 protein. The sample has around 100,000 distinct CDR3 sequences; 16% are singletons. Germline values: CDR1 SEHNR, CDR2 FQNEAQ (reference sequence). The CDR3 is made up of 13 amino acids. Trimming cost V 4 bases and J 8 bases, with 11 bases left between them. The TCR originated in an adult who was a healthcare worker with PCR-confirmed SARS-CoV-2 infection or an uninfected control (not recorded which). The V and J genes are TRBV7-9 and TRBJ2-2; a weak D match, TRBD2 (5 bases). Sequenced: whole blood. The CDR3 spells CASSSRRRGELFF. The CDR3 region has the DNA TGTGCCAGCAGCTCAAGAAGGAGGGGGGAGCTGTTTTTT.